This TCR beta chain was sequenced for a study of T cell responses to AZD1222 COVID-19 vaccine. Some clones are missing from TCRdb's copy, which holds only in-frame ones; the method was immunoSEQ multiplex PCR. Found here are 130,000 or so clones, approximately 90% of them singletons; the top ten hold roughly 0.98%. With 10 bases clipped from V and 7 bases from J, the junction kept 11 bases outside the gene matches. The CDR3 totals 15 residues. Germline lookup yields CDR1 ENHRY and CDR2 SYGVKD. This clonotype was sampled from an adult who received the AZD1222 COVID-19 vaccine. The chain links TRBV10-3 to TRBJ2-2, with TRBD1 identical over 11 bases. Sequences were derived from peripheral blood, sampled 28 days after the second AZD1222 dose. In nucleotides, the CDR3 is TGTGCCACCACCAGGACAGGGGGCCAAGGCGGGGAGCTGTTTTTT. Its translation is CATTRTGGQGGELFF.